Below are 4 T cell receptor beta chains sequenced from a single sample in a study of cytomegalovirus exposure and HLA in healthy donors. The PCR used 60 Vbeta and 13 Jbeta primers. Assay: immunoSEQ multiplex PCR; the TCRdb copy retains only in-frame clones and omits some. The sample totals 55,000 to 75,000 clones; its top ten clones hold 4%. Sequenced input: PBMCs. These receptors all stem from a male donor in good health and CMV-seronegative.

The chain recombines TRBV13 with TRBJ1-3; D ambiguous. Germline-derived CDR1 and CDR2 are PRHDT and FYEKMQ (reference sequence). Trimming shortened V by 3 bases and J by 4 bases, and 13 bases separated the two germline ends. The CDR3 has 15 residues. DNA for the CDR3: TGTGCCAGCAGCTTTGCCACGGGGTTCGGAAACACCATATATTTT. Its protein product is CASSFATGFGNTIYF.

CDR3 loop: CASSLLALQGNNEQFF. As DNA, the CDR3 is TGTGCCAGCAGCTTATTGGCCCTACAGGGCAACAATGAGCAGTTCTTC. The chain employs TRBV7-3 and TRBJ2-1, with D perhaps matching TRBD1 (6 bases). Trimming took off 2 bases at V and 5 bases at J, with 16 bases between the two ends. CDR1 and CDR2 from the germline V gene are SGHTA and FQGTGA. The CDR3 runs 16 residues. The full variable domain, in which reference TRBV7-3 and TRBJ2-1 provide the parts outside the CDR3, is GAGVSQTPSNKVTEKGKYVELRCDPISGHTALYWYRQSLGQGPEFLIYFQGTGAADDSGLPNDRFFAVRPEGSVSTLKIQRTERGDSAVYLCASSLLALQGNNEQFFGPGTRLTVL.

This chain connects TRBV6-1 to TRBJ1-6, with 8 bases fitting TRBD1. With V trimmed by 4 bases and J by 0 bases, 8 bases remained unmatched. Germline V gives CDR1 MNHNS, CDR2 SASEGT. The CDR3 totals 18 residues. The CDR3, as DNA: TGTGCCAGCAGTGGCCCGGGACAGGCCTCCTCCTATAATTCACCCCTCCACTTT. Translation gives CASSGPGQASSYNSPLHF.

The chain recombines TRBV7-9 with TRBJ2-1; D is possibly TRBD1 (5 bases). This CDR3 has 16 amino acids. In germline, CDR1 is SEHNR, CDR2 FQNEAQ (reference sequence). V lost 6 bases and J 5 bases, leaving 20 bases between the germline ends. The CDR3: CASRLDRGLLDNEQFF. The CDR3 nucleotides are TGTGCCAGCAGATTGGATAGGGGTCTCCTAGACAATGAGCAGTTCTTC.